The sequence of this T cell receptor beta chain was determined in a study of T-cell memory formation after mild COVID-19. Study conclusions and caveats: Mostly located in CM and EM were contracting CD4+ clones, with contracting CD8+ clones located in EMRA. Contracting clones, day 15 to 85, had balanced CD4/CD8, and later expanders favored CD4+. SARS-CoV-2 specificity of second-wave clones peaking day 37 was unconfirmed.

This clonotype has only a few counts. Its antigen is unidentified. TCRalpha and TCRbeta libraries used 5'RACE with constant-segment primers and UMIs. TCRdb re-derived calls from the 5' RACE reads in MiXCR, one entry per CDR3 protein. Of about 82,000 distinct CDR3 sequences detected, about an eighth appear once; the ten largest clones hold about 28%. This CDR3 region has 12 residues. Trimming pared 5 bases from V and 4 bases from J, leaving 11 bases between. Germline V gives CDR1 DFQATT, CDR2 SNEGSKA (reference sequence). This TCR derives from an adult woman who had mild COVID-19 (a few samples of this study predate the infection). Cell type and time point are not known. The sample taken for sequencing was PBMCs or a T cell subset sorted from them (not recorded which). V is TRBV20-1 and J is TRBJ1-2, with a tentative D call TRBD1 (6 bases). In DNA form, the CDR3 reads TGCAGTGCTTTCCAGGGGACCTATGGCTACACCTTC. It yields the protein CSAFQGTYGYTF.